A single sample gave rise to the 2 T cell receptor beta chains below, sequenced in a study of blood T cell repertoires in COVID-19. Sequenced by immunoSEQ multiplex PCR; TCRdb stores in-frame clones only, minus some. Of 30,000 or so clones detected, 80% to 90% appear once; the ten largest clones hold less than 4.5%. The sample taken for sequencing was peripheral blood. All receptors derive from a human donor in a cohort sampled during active COVID-19.

The CDR3 sequence: CASSRSTEQFF. CDR3 DNA sequence: TGTGCCAGCAGCAGAAGCACGGAGCAGTTCTTC. The chain uses TRBV11-2 and TRBJ2-1; D is unclear. CDR1 and CDR2 (germline): SGHAT, FQNNGV. This CDR3 is built from 11 residues. Trimming left V 5 bases short and J 10 bases short, with 9 bases between.

The V call is TRBV18, the J call TRBJ1-5; 12 positions match TRBD1. The germline CDR1 and CDR2 sequences are KGHSH and LQKENI. The length of the CDR3 is 16 residues. Trimming took 3 bases from V and 8 from J; bases not matched to a gene: 8. CDR3 nucleotide sequence: TGTGCCAGCTCACCCCCCGGGACAGGGGGCTATAAGCCCCAGCATTTT. It encodes CASSPPGTGGYKPQHF. Full variable domain (remainder filled in from reference TRBV18 and TRBJ1-5): NAGVMQNPRHLVRRRGQEARLRCSPMKGHSHVYWYRQLPEEGLKFMVYLQKENIIDESGMPKERFSAEFPKEGPSILRIQQVVRGDSAAYFCASSPPGTGGYKPQHFGDGTRLSIL.